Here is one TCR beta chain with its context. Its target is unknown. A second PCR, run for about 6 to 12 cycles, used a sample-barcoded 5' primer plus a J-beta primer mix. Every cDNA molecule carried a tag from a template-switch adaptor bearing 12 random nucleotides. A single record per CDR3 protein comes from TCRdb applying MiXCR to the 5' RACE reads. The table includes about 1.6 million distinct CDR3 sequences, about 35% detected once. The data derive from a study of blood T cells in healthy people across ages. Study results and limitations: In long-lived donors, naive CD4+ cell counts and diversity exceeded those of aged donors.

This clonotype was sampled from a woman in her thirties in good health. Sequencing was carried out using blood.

The CDR3 sequence is CASSGGPTEQYF. The CDR3 DNA is TGTGCCAGCAGTGGGGGGCCGACCGAGCAGTACTTC. J is TRBJ2-7 and V is TRBV6-6, with D perhaps given as TRBD1 or TRBD2 (6 bases each). Per germline, CDR1 MNHNY and CDR2 SVGAGI (reference sequence). The CDR3 runs 12 residues. The germline V and J ends were trimmed by 5 bases and 6 bases, with 11 bases remaining between them.